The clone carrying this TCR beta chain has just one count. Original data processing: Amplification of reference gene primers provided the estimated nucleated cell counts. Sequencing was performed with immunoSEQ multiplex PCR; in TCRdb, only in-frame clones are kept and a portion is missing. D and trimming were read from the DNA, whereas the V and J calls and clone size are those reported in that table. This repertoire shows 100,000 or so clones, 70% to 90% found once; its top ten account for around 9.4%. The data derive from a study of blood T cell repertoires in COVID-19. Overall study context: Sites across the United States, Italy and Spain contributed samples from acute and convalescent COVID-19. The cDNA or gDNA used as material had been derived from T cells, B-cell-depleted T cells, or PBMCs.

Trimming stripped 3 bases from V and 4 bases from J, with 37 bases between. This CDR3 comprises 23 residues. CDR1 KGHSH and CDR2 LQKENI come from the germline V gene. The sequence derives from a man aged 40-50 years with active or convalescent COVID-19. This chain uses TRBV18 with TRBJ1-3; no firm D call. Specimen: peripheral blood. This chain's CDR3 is CASSPDRVRRPVPKASSGNTIYF. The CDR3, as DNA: TGTGCCAGCTCACCCGACCGGGTACGAAGGCCGGTTCCGAAGGCATCCTCAGGAAACACCATATATTTT.